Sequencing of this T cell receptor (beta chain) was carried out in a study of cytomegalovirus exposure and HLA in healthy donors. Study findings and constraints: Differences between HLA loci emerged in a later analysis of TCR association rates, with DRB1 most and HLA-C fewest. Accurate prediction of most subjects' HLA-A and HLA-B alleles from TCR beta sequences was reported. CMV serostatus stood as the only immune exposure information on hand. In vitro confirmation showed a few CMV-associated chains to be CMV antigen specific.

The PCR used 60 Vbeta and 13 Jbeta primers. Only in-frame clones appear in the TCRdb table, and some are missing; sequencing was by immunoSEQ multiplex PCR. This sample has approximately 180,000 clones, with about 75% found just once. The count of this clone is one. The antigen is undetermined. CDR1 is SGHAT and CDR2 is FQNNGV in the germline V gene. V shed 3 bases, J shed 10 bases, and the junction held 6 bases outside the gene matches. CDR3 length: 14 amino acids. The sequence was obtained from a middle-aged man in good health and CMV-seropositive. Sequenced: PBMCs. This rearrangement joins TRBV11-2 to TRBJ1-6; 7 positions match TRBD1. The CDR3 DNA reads TGTGCCAGCAGCTTCCGGACAGGTGGCTCACCCCTCCACTTT. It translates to CASSFRTGGSPLHF.